This TCR beta chain was recovered during a study of shared clonotypes between healthy human individuals. As to this clone: Its antigen is as yet unknown.

The V gene lost 5 bases and the J gene lost 1 base, with 5 bases spanning the gap. Germline V lookup: CDR1 SGHVS, CDR2 FNYEAQ. This CDR3 spans 12 amino acids. Using 200 ng DNA, around 30,000 T cell genomes, the sorted-subset replicate PCRs were run. Clones were read by immunoSEQ multiplex PCR, and TCRdb kept only the in-frame ones, dropping some. The table has more than 850,000 clones, 75% to 80% seen once. Study-level points and caveats: Sequencing depth was predicted to influence how clonotypes are shared among donors. On the whole, naive subsets had larger estimated richness than memory subsets had.

Sequenced: memory CD4+ T cells from PBMCs. The sample's subset: CD45RA-negative fraction. This TCR was recovered from a man aged 18-30 years in good health. Some clones in this sample may be carry-over from other donors' samples. V is TRBV7-6 and J is TRBJ1-1; weak D call: TRBD1 (5 bases). CDR3 protein: CASSDRNTEAFF. In nucleotides, the CDR3 is TGTGCCAGCAGCGACAGGAACACTGAAGCTTTCTTT.